This entry lists 10 T cell receptor beta chains sequenced from one sample in a study of cytomegalovirus exposure and HLA in healthy donors. The PCR was carried out with 60 Vbeta primers and 13 Jbeta primers. Produced via immunoSEQ multiplex PCR; TCRdb's table is partial and in-frame only. The sample lists 97,000 or so clones, more than 70% seen once, with more than 9.5% in the top ten. Sequencing input: PBMCs. Receptors were obtained from a male donor in good health and CMV-seropositive.

The V gene is TRBV6-5, the J gene TRBJ1-2, with D possibly TRBD1 on 5 matching bases. Germline V gene lookup returns CDR1 MNHEY and CDR2 SVGAGI. CDR3 length: 16 amino acids. V was pared by 0 bases and J by 2 bases, with 13 bases between. The CDR3 DNA reads as TGTGCCAGCAGTTACTCGATGCGTGGGGGGAACTATGGCTACACCTTC. It encodes CASSYSMRGGNYGYTF.

V gene TRBV7-3 combines with J gene TRBJ2-2, with 7 bases identical to TRBD2. Germline V CDR1 and CDR2: SGHTA, FQGTGA. Losses at the gene ends were 5 bases for V and 5 bases for J; bases not matched to a gene: 8. CDR3 size: 15 residues. The CDR3 nucleotides are TGTGCCAGCAGCCCCCGGGGAGGGCGGACCGGGGAGCTGTTTTTT. Translation gives CASSPRGGRTGELFF.

This clone was counted only a few times. The gene calls are TRBV19 and TRBJ2-1; TRBD1 matches at 10 bases. This CDR3 has 14 residues. Germline V gene lookup returns CDR1 LNHDA and CDR2 SQIVND (reference sequence). V dropped 7 bases and J dropped 8; count of bases not matched to a gene: 8. The CDR3 nucleotides are TGTGCCAGTAAAGGGACAGGGGCGATCGATGAGCAGTTCTTC. It specifies CASKGTGAIDEQFF.

V usage is TRBV28 and J usage is TRBJ2-7; D remains ambiguous. Germline CDR1 MDHEN, CDR2 SYDVKM. Trimming stripped 3 bases from V and 7 bases from J, with 13 bases between. The CDR3 covers 13 residues. The CDR3 nucleotides are TGTGCCAGCAGTTTTTCCAACTCGCCGGAGCAGTACTTC. Its protein is CASSFSNSPEQYF.

The chain links TRBV7-9 to TRBJ2-7, with 11 bases matching TRBD1. This CDR3 comprises 15 residues. Per germline, CDR1 SEHNR and CDR2 FQNEAQ (reference sequence). The junction had 9 bases not matched to a gene; V was cut back by 5 bases and J by 6 bases. This CDR3 reads CASSRPGTGGGEQYF. The DNA of the CDR3 is TGTGCCAGCAGCCGACCCGGGACAGGGGGTGGCGAGCAGTACTTC.

CDR3 region: CASSLVGVSYNEQFF. Here the CDR3 DNA reads TGTGCCAGCAGCTTAGTAGGGGTTTCCTACAATGAGCAGTTCTTC. The chain combines TRBV7-9 with TRBJ2-1; a possible D gene is TRBD1 (5 bases). Trimming took off 1 base at V and 1 base at J, with 8 bases between the two ends. Germline V gene lookup returns CDR1 SEHNR and CDR2 FQNEAQ (reference sequence). The CDR3 runs to 15 residues.

This clone was recorded only once. The chain is built from TRBV9 and TRBJ2-1; the match to TRBD2 covers 7 bases. The CDR3 consists of 13 residues. The junction had 1 base not matched to a gene; V was cut back by 0 bases and J by 7 bases. CDR1 and CDR2 (germline): SGDLS, YYNGEE. In nucleotides, the CDR3 is TGTGCCAGCAGCGTAGGGGGAGGGAATGAGCAGTTCTTC. Translated, it gives CASSVGGGNEQFF.

The chain carries TRBV6-4 and TRBJ2-1; 7 nucleotides agree with TRBD2. Trimming cost V 7 bases and J 8 bases; bases outside gene matches: 17. Germline CDR1 MRHNA, CDR2 SNTAGT. The CDR3 is 16 residues long. The CDR3 DNA follows: TGTGCCAGCATCCGAACGACTAGCCAAGGGAGGGATGAGCAGTTCTTC. Translated, it gives CASIRTTSQGRDEQFF.

For the CDR3, the DNA is TGCAGCGCACAGGGCACAGATACGCAGTATTTT. Translated, it gives CSAQGTDTQYF. This chain uses TRBV29-1 with TRBJ2-3, with D possibly being TRBD1 (5 bases). The CDR3 spans 11 residues. The V gene lost 7 bases and the J gene lost 1 base, with 6 bases spanning the gap. Germline V gives CDR1 SQVTM, CDR2 ANQGSEA.

This chain connects TRBV7-7 to TRBJ2-1, with TRBD1 matching 7 bases. This CDR3 has 13 amino acids. J lost 5 bases, V lost 3 bases, and 1 base had no gene match. Germline lookup yields CDR1 SSHAT and CDR2 FNYEAQ (reference sequence). CDR3 nucleotides: TGTGCCAGCAGCTTGGACAGGCACAATGAGCAGTTCTTC. Residues: CASSLDRHNEQFF.